Each of the 32 T cell receptor beta chains below was sequenced from the same sample in a study of T cell responses to AZD1222 COVID-19 vaccine. This table comes from immunoSEQ multiplex PCR, and its TCRdb copy is limited to in-frame clones, with some not included. The sample has approximately 200,000 clones; 87% are singletons. Material: peripheral blood, obtained on day 0 of MenACWY control vaccination. The receptors were sampled from an adult in good health.

This clone was recorded once. This chain connects TRBV2 to TRBJ2-7; 11 positions agree with TRBD1. This CDR3 has 15 amino acids. Germline CDR1 and CDR2: SNHLY and FYNNEI. With 6 bases clipped from V and 11 bases from J, the junction kept 15 bases outside the gene matches. CDR3 nucleotide sequence: TGTGCCAGCAGCCCCGAGGGACAGGGGGGTTTGGAGGAGTACTTC. Amino acid sequence: CASSPEGQGGLEEYF.

The chain is built from TRBV7-9 and TRBJ2-7; possibly TRBD2 for D (5 bases). The CDR3 length is 15 residues. In germline, CDR1 is SEHNR, CDR2 FQNEAQ (reference sequence). The V end lost 1 base, the J end lost 2 bases, and 12 bases lay between the germline ends. CDR3 nucleotide sequence: TGTGCCAGCAGCTTAGGAAGAGGGCGAACCTACGAGCAGTACTTC. Translated: CASSLGRGRTYEQYF. The complete variable domain, with remaining parts taken from reference TRBV7-9 and TRBJ2-7, reads DTGVSQNPRHKITKRGQNVTFRCDPISEHNRLYWYRQTLGQGPEFLTYFQNEAQLEKSRLLSDRFSAERPKGSFSTLEIQRTEQGDSAMYLCASSLGRGRTYEQYFGPGTRLTVT.

The rearrangement links TRBV19 to TRBJ1-2; D remains unclear. Germline lookup yields CDR1 LNHDA and CDR2 SQIVND (reference sequence). With 4 bases removed from V and 4 bases from J, the gap between germline ends came to 7 bases. This CDR3 has 12 residues. In DNA, the CDR3 is TGTGCCAGTAGTACGACGGGCTATGGCTACACCTTC. It yields the protein CASSTTGYGYTF.

V is TRBV5-5 and J is TRBJ2-7; D gene unclear. Trimming pared 2 bases from V and 4 bases from J, leaving 4 bases between. Germline V gene data show CDR1 as SGHKS and CDR2 as YYEKEE (reference sequence). The CDR3 totals 11 residues. The CDR3 bases are TGTGCCAGCAGCTTTGGGTACGAGCAGTACTTC. This codes for CASSFGYEQYF.

V is TRBV11-2 and J is TRBJ1-3; the D gene is possibly TRBD1 (5 bases). The CDR3 length is 16 residues. With 6 bases removed from V and 1 base from J, the gap between germline ends came to 16 bases. Germline CDR1 and CDR2: SGHAT and FQNNGV. The CDR3 loop reads CASSRLRGRSGNTIYF. The CDR3 DNA sequence: TGTGCCAGCAGTCGACTGAGGGGAAGATCTGGAAACACCATATATTTT.

The chain employs TRBV4-2 and TRBJ2-3; 14 bases align to TRBD2. Germline V gives CDR1 LGHNA, CDR2 YNFKEQ. The CDR3 length is 14 residues. The V gene end was trimmed by 4 bases and the J gene end by 8 bases; junction bases not matched to a gene: 2. Written as DNA, the CDR3 is TGTGCCAGCAGCCCGGGACTAGCGGGAGTTACGCAGTATTTT. Its protein product is CASSPGLAGVTQYF.

This clone was recorded once. The V gene is TRBV5-4, the J gene TRBJ2-7; D is unresolved. Germline loops: CDR1 SGHNT, CDR2 YYREEE (reference sequence). V lost 0 bases to trimming and J lost 3 bases, with 4 bases between them. CDR3 length equals 12 residues. This CDR3 reads CASSLDNYEQYF. The CDR3 DNA follows: TGTGCCAGCAGCTTGGACAACTACGAGCAGTACTTC.

This chain joins TRBV7-8 and TRBJ2-1; 10 bases fit TRBD2. Unmatched junction bases numbered 6, after V lost 1 base and J lost 0 bases. This CDR3 spans 18 amino acids. Germline values: CDR1 SGHVS, CDR2 FQNEAQ. The CDR3 region has the DNA TGTGCCAGCAGCTTAGGGGGGCTAGCGGGAGTCTCCTACAATGAGCAGTTCTTC. Its translation: CASSLGGLAGVSYNEQFF.

The gene calls are TRBV7-9 and TRBJ2-1; D is uncertain. The germline CDR1 and CDR2 sequences are SEHNR and FQNEAQ (reference sequence). V lost 5 bases, J lost 7 bases, and 9 bases lay in between. This CDR3 has 12 residues. The CDR3 nucleotides are TGTGCCAGCAGCCCTCTGCGAAATGAGCAGTTCTTC. It yields the protein CASSPLRNEQFF.

V usage is TRBV19 and J usage is TRBJ2-5, with 7 bases that match TRBD1. This CDR3 spans 15 amino acids. CDR1 and CDR2 from the germline V gene are LNHDA and SQIVND (reference sequence). J lost 2 bases, V lost 3 bases, and 6 bases had no gene match. The CDR3 loop reads CASSIDRAPQETQYF. The CDR3 DNA reads as TGTGCCAGTAGTATCGACAGGGCCCCTCAAGAGACCCAGTACTTC. The full variable domain, its missing parts supplied by reference TRBV19 and TRBJ2-5, is DGGITQSPKYLFRKEGQNVTLSCEQNLNHDAMYWYRQDPGQGLRLIYYSQIVNDFQKGDIAEGYSVSREKKESFPLTVTSAQKNPTAFYLCASSIDRAPQETQYFGPGTRLLVL.

This clone was recorded only once. The rearrangement links TRBV2 to TRBJ1-5, with TRBD1 identical over 11 bases. Trimming at V came to 7 bases and at J to 5 bases, leaving 4 bases not matched to a gene. Germline CDR1 and CDR2: SNHLY and FYNNEI. The CDR3 spans 14 residues. The CDR3 DNA reads as TGTGCCAGCATTCCGGGACAGGGGGATCAGCCCCAGCATTTT. Residues: CASIPGQGDQPQHF. Using reference TRBV2 and TRBJ1-5 for the parts outside the CDR3, the full variable domain is EPEVTQTPSHQVTQMGQEVILRCVPISNHLYFYWYRQILGQKVEFLVSFYNNEISEKSEIFDDQFSVERPDGSNFTLKIRSTKLEDSAMYFCASIPGQGDQPQHFGDGTRLSIL.

V and J are TRBV28 and TRBJ2-5; 8 bases agree with TRBD1. The CDR3 runs to 13 residues. Germline V lookup: CDR1 MDHEN, CDR2 SYDVKM. The V segment lost 5 bases and the J segment 6 bases; nucleotides outside the gene matches: 5. The CDR3 coding sequence is TGTGCCAGCAGTCCCGGACAGGGAAAGACCCAGTACTTC. This codes for CASSPGQGKTQYF.

The chain uses TRBV4-1 and TRBJ1-5; the match to TRBD1 covers 9 bases. The junction had 12 bases not matched to a gene; V was cut back by 5 bases and J by 7 bases. CDR1 and CDR2 (germline): MGHRA, YSYEKL. The CDR3 is 16 residues long. The CDR3 nucleotides are TGCGCCAGCAGCGCCGGGGAAACAGGGGGCTGGCAGCCCCAGCATTTT. This translates into CASSAGETGGWQPQHF.

This chain uses TRBV7-8 with TRBJ1-5, with D unclear. The CDR3 contains 16 residues. Trimming shortened V by 5 bases and J by 0 bases, and 14 bases separated the two germline ends. The V gene's germline CDR1 is SGHVS and CDR2 FQNEAQ. The CDR3 is CASSPRRDFSNQPQHF. CDR3 nucleotides: TGTGCCAGCAGCCCGCGAAGAGATTTTAGCAATCAGCCCCAGCATTTT. Supplemented by reference TRBV7-8 and TRBJ1-5, the full variable domain reads GAGVSQSPRYKVAKRGQDVALRCDPISGHVSLFWYQQALGQGPEFLTYFQNEAQLDKSGLPSDRFFAERPEGSVSTLKIQRTQQEDSAVYLCASSPRRDFSNQPQHFGDGTRLSIL.

This clone appeared once. The genes are TRBV7-9 and TRBJ1-3, with 7 nucleotides matching TRBD1. Germline CDR1 reads SEHNR; CDR2 reads FQNEAQ (reference sequence). The CDR3 consists of 17 residues. The ends lost 1 base at V and 0 bases at J; junction bases unmatched: 6. CDR3 region: CASSLVGTAISGNTIYF. CDR3 DNA sequence: TGTGCCAGCAGCTTAGTAGGGACAGCGATCTCTGGAAACACCATATATTTT.

This chain uses TRBV4-2 with TRBJ1-5; the D gene is possibly TRBD1 (6 bases). Trimming stripped 4 bases from V and 0 bases from J, with 10 bases between. This CDR3 region has 15 residues. Per the germline V gene, CDR1 is LGHNA and CDR2 is YNFKEQ. The CDR3 coding sequence is TGTGCCAGCAGCCGGACCAGGGGTAGCAATCAGCCCCAGCATTTT. Protein sequence: CASSRTRGSNQPQHF.

This clone is a singleton in its sample. The genes are TRBV7-8 and TRBJ2-7, with 9 bases that match TRBD2. The V segment lost 10 bases and the J segment 4 bases; nucleotides outside the gene matches: 8. CDR1 SGHVS and CDR2 FQNEAQ come from the germline V gene. The CDR3 covers 13 residues. CDR3 nucleotides: TGTGCCACATCCGTTAGCGGGAGTTACGAGCAGTACTTC. It specifies CATSVSGSYEQYF.

This CDR3 reads CASSGGTGGFTYEQYF. The CDR3 nucleotides read TGTGCCAGCAGTGGAGGGACAGGGGGCTTTACCTACGAGCAGTACTTC. The J gene is TRBJ2-7, the V gene TRBV25-1; 12 positions match TRBD1. CDR1 is MGHDK and CDR2 is SYGVNS in the germline V gene. There are 16 residues in the CDR3. J gave up 2 bases and V 4 bases, and 6 bases lay outside the gene matches.

This sequence joins TRBV28 and TRBJ1-1, with 7 positions matching TRBD1. Germline CDR1 and CDR2: MDHEN and SYDVKM. The CDR3 spans 16 residues. V shed 3 bases, J shed 4 bases, and the junction held 11 bases outside the gene matches. The CDR3 region is CASSFLPQGLGTEAFF. DNA of the CDR3: TGTGCCAGCAGTTTCCTCCCACAGGGGCTGGGCACTGAAGCTTTCTTT.

This clone appeared a few times. The gene calls are TRBV3-1 (or the pseudogene TRBV3-2) and TRBJ2-7; D might be TRBD1 or TRBD2, each matching 7 bases. This CDR3 is built from 13 residues. V gave up 7 bases and J gave up 6 bases, with 16 bases separating them. Germline-derived CDR1 and CDR2 are LGHDT and YNNKEL (reference sequence). The CDR3 loop is CASTWGRGGEQYF. DNA of the CDR3: TGTGCCAGCACCTGGGGCAGGGGGGGCGAGCAGTACTTC.

The chain recombines TRBV6-5 with TRBJ1-4; a possible D gene is TRBD1 (5 bases). The CDR3 is 15 residues long. Germline assignment: CDR1 MNHEY and CDR2 SVGAGI. The germline V and J ends were trimmed by 6 bases and 8 bases, with 19 bases remaining between them. The CDR3 DNA follows: TGTGCCAGCAGAATCAGGGCGGCCGGTGCGGAAAAACTGTTTTTT. This sequence encodes CASRIRAAGAEKLFF.

This clone was observed a few times. The J gene is TRBJ1-1, the V gene TRBV10-1; a possible D gene is TRBD1 (6 bases). The CDR3 extends over 22 amino acids. Looked up from germline, CDR1 is WNHNN and CDR2 is SYGVQD (reference sequence). The germline V and J ends were trimmed by 3 bases and 9 bases, with 41 bases remaining between them. CDR3 in amino acids: CASSDLPHRERAGDPLIYKAFF. The CDR3 DNA reads TGCGCCAGCAGTGATCTCCCCCACCGGGAGAGGGCAGGGGACCCTCTTATTTATAAAGCTTTCTTT.

J is TRBJ2-3 and V is TRBV5-4; D is unclear. Germline V gene data show CDR1 as SGHNT and CDR2 as YYREEE (reference sequence). The CDR3 is 13 residues long. Trimming removed 5 bases from V and 6 bases from J, with 13 bases in between. The CDR3 DNA follows: TGTGCCAGCAGTCAGCGAAATGAGGATACGCAGTATTTT. Translating it yields CASSQRNEDTQYF.

The V gene is TRBV5-4, the J gene TRBJ2-2; D gene uncertain. V was trimmed by 1 base and J by 7 bases, leaving 11 bases between them. The CDR3 consists of 14 residues. Germline V gene lookup returns CDR1 SGHNT and CDR2 YYREEE (reference sequence). The CDR3 coding sequence is TGTGCCAGCAGCTTGACGGGTACGGTCGGGGAGCTGTTTTTT. Amino acids: CASSLTGTVGELFF.

The V call is TRBV6-4, the J call TRBJ1-3; the match to TRBD1 covers 12 bases. The CDR3 has 18 residues. Germline V gene data show CDR1 as MRHNA and CDR2 as SNTAGT. V gave up 0 bases and J gave up 2 bases; unmatched junction bases: 5. The CDR3 is CASSDSEGQGAAGNTIYF. The CDR3, as DNA: TGTGCCAGCAGTGACTCGGAGGGACAGGGGGCGGCTGGAAACACCATATATTTT.

This chain links TRBV7-2 with TRBJ2-3, with no clear D. CDR3 length: 13 residues. V was cut by 0 bases and J by 3 bases, with 4 bases left in between. From germline, CDR1 is SGHTA and CDR2 FQGNSA. Here the CDR3 DNA reads TGTGCCAGCAGCTTAGCTCTTACAGATACGCAGTATTTT. Amino acids: CASSLALTDTQYF. The full variable domain, in which reference TRBV7-2 and TRBJ2-3 provide the parts outside the CDR3, is GAGVSQSPSNKVTEKGKDVELRCDPISGHTALYWYRQSLGQGLEFLIYFQGNSAPDKSGLPSDRFSAERTGGSVSTLTIQRTQQEDSAVYLCASSLALTDTQYFGPGTRLTVL.

The rearrangement uses TRBV3-1 (or the pseudogene TRBV3-2) and TRBJ2-3; D perhaps matches TRBD1 (6 bases). Germline CDR1 and CDR2: LGHDT and YNNKEL (reference sequence). V lost 3 bases to trimming and J lost 0 bases, with 10 bases between them. The CDR3 runs to 15 residues. Here the CDR3 reads CASSQEGQSTDTQYF. CDR3 nucleotide sequence: TGTGCCAGCAGCCAGGAAGGACAGAGCACAGATACGCAGTATTTT.

The V and J genes are TRBV27 and TRBJ2-3, with D tentatively TRBD1 (6 bases). Germline V lookup: CDR1 MNHEY, CDR2 SMNVEV (reference sequence). Trimming took 5 bases from V and 0 from J, leaving 12 bases between them. The CDR3 sequence is 15 residues long. The CDR3 region is CASSVRDRSTDTQYF. The DNA for the CDR3 is TGTGCCAGCAGTGTAAGAGACAGGAGCACAGATACGCAGTATTTT.

The gene calls are TRBV7-2 and TRBJ2-3; no clear D gene. The CDR3 covers 17 residues. Germline CDR1 is SGHTA and CDR2 is FQGNSA. Trimming removed 1 base from V and 0 bases from J, with 14 bases in between. The CDR3 spells CASSLDGQNPSTDTQYF. CDR3 DNA: TGTGCCAGCAGCTTAGACGGGCAGAATCCTAGCACAGATACGCAGTATTTT.

The V call is TRBV30, the J call TRBJ1-5; D might be TRBD1 (6 bases). Germline CDR1 GTSNPN, CDR2 SVGIG (reference sequence). Trimming took off 2 bases at V and 2 bases at J, with 19 bases between the two ends. There are 17 residues in the CDR3. The CDR3 reads CAWSRRFGGAGNQPQHF. CDR3 nucleotides: TGTGCCTGGAGTAGGAGATTCGGGGGGGCTGGCAATCAGCCCCAGCATTTT.

This chain connects TRBV28 to TRBJ1-5, with TRBD1 as a possible D gene (6 bases). The CDR3 length is 15 residues. Trimming pared 3 bases from V and 4 bases from J, leaving 13 bases between. CDR1 MDHEN and CDR2 SYDVKM come from the germline V gene. CDR3 sequence reads: CASSFRQEPNQPQHF. The DNA for the CDR3 is TGTGCCAGCAGTTTCAGACAGGAGCCTAATCAGCCCCAGCATTTT.

The V call is TRBV4-1, the J call TRBJ1-6; no clear D. Per the germline V gene, CDR1 is MGHRA and CDR2 is YSYEKL. The CDR3 loop spans 13 amino acids. The germline V and J ends were trimmed by 1 base and 9 bases, with 7 bases remaining between them. The CDR3 reads CASSQAFGSPLHF. Written as DNA, the CDR3 is TGCGCCAGCAGCCAAGCGTTCGGTTCACCCCTCCACTTT.